This is a list of T cell receptor beta chains from one sample in a study of T-cell reconstitution after alpha-beta-depleted transplantation in children. Each CDR3 protein is one row after TCRdb ran MiXCR on the PCR reads. This table has 200,000 or so distinct CDR3 sequences, around 8.4% appearing once. Here the sequenced sample was PBMCs, mostly from graft donor cells, taken 360 days after TCRalphabeta/CD19-depleted stem cell transplant. The receptors shown here come from a male patient between 2 and 15 years old who had a stem cell transplant for acute myeloid leukemia, so the T cells may come from the graft donor. Both conserved end residues are part of each CDR3. Each record gives: clone size, D gene, J gene, V gene, CDR3 protein, CDR3 DNA. D genes are given only for firm matches. Size is omitted from some rows. Given values are once, few, many or a class for expanded clones.

few - TRBJ2-1 TRBV7-7 CASSFGRADEQFF TGTGCTAGCAGCTTCGGCAGGGCCGATGAGCAGTTCTTC
- TRBD1 TRBJ1-5 TRBV29-1 CSVGTGKQPQHF TGCAGCGTTGGGACAGGGAAACAGCCCCAGCATTTT
- - TRBJ2-4 TRBV12-3/TRBV12-4 CASSFRSAGNIQYF TGTGCCAGCAGTTTTCGTTCGGCGGGGAACATTCAGTACTTC
- - TRBJ2-2 TRBV10-3 CAITQARNTGELFF TGTGCCATCACCCAGGCTAGAAACACCGGGGAGCTGTTTTTT
many - TRBJ1-1 TRBV20-1 CSARGGASDTEAFF TGCAGTGCTAGAGGGGGGGCCTCGGATACTGAAGCTTTCTTT
- TRBD1 TRBJ1-2 TRBV12-3/TRBV12-4 CASSTLRQGANYGYTF TGTGCCAGCAGCACCCTACGACAGGGGGCTAACTATGGCTACACCTTC
few TRBD1 TRBJ1-6 TRBV4-2 CASSLRGEGALSVGSYNSPLHF TGTGCCAGCAGCCTAAGGGGGGAGGGGGCGTTATCGGTGGGGTCCTATAATTCACCCCTCCACTTT
- - TRBJ2-7 TRBV28 CASSFGVGQYF TGTGCCAGCAGTTTCGGGGTCGGCCAGTACTTC
many TRBD1 TRBJ1-5 TRBV12-3/TRBV12-4 CASSSQGAQPQHF TGTGCCAGCAGTTCACAGGGGGCCCAGCCCCAGCATTTT
- - TRBJ2-7 TRBV4-3 CASSISRVGEQYF TGCGCCAGCAGTATATCTCGGGTAGGGGAGCAGTACTTC
- - TRBJ1-1 TRBV5-1 CASSLEGRRDTEAFF TGCGCCAGCAGCTTGGAGGGCCGAAGGGACACTGAAGCTTTCTTT
- TRBD1 TRBJ2-3 TRBV20-1 CSARGPGGADTQYF TGCAGTGCTAGAGGGCCAGGGGGAGCAGATACGCAGTATTTT
- - TRBJ2-2 TRBV20-1 CSARGGLGGGSPGELFF TGCAGTGCTAGAGGAGGGCTAGGGGGGGGAAGTCCCGGGGAGCTGTTTTTT
few TRBD2 TRBJ2-2 TRBV7-2 CASSLGREVAGELFF TGTGCCAGCAGCTTAGGACGGGAGGTCGCCGGGGAGCTGTTTTTT
many TRBD2 TRBJ2-5 TRBV5-5 CASSLEALAGGETQYF TGTGCCAGCAGCTTGGAAGCCCTAGCGGGAGGGGAGACCCAGTACTTC
few - TRBJ1-5 TRBV6-1 CASRGTGAGQPQHF TGTGCCAGCAGGGGTACGGGGGCGGGTCAGCCCCAGCATTTT
few TRBD1 TRBJ1-4 TRBV5-1 CASSLDRVDNEKLFF TGCGCCAGCAGCCTCGACAGGGTGGATAATGAAAAACTGTTTTTT
few - TRBJ1-2 TRBV12-3/TRBV12-4 CASSEGGYKGLGYGYTF TGTGCCAGCAGCGAAGGCGGATACAAGGGCTTGGGATATGGCTACACCTTC
few TRBD1 TRBJ2-7 TRBV7-9 CASSRGTDHEQYF TGTGCCAGCAGCCGAGGGACAGACCACGAGCAGTACTTC
- - TRBJ1-5 TRBV12-3/TRBV12-4 CASSWRGSGINQPQHF TGTGCCAGCAGTTGGCGTGGGTCCGGGATCAATCAGCCCCAGCATTTT
few - TRBJ1-4 TRBV5-1 CASSLVAATNEKLFF TGCGCCAGCAGCTTGGTGGCAGCAACTAATGAAAAACTGTTTTTT
many TRBD2 TRBJ2-1 TRBV12-3/TRBV12-4 CASREASGYNEQFF TGTGCCAGCAGGGAGGCTAGCGGATACAATGAGCAGTTCTTC
few - TRBJ2-1 TRBV28 CASPPSGGINNEQFF TGTGCCAGCCCCCCGTCCGGGGGCATCAACAATGAGCAGTTCTTC
many TRBD1 TRBJ2-7 TRBV5-1 CASSFGTVDSYEQYF TGCGCCAGCAGCTTTGGGACAGTCGACTCCTACGAGCAGTACTTC
few - TRBJ1-5 TRBV4-2 CASSQGVGNQPQHF TGTGCCAGCAGCCAAGGGGTGGGCAATCAGCCCCAGCATTTT
- - TRBJ2-3 TRBV10-3 CAIKGRADTQYF TGTGCCATCAAGGGTCGGGCAGATACGCAGTATTTT
- - TRBJ2-2 TRBV6-5 CASSSESRRTNTGELFF TGTGCCAGCAGTTCCGAATCCAGGAGAACTAACACCGGGGAGCTGTTTTTT
many - TRBJ2-2 TRBV24-1 CATSGAANTGELFF TGTGCCACCAGTGGGGCCGCGAACACCGGGGAGCTGTTTTTT
once - TRBJ1-1 TRBV5-1 CASSLGHVDVSTEAFF TGCGCCAGCAGTCTGGGACATGTGGACGTCTCCACTGAAGCTTTCTTT
- - TRBJ2-3 TRBV20-1 CSARPGTHSTDTQYF TGCAGTGCTAGACCCGGGACTCACAGCACAGATACGCAGTATTTT
few TRBD2 TRBJ2-5 TRBV27 CASSYGTSGQGTQYF TGTGCCAGCAGTTACGGGACTAGCGGGCAGGGGACCCAGTACTTC
few - TRBJ2-1 TRBV11-3 CASSLSRESYNEQFF TGTGCCAGCAGCTTGTCGCGGGAATCTTACAATGAGCAGTTCTTC
- - TRBJ1-2 TRBV11-2 CASSLARLYGYTF TGTGCCAGCAGCTTAGCCAGGCTATATGGCTACACCTTC
many TRBD1 TRBJ1-5 TRBV12-3/TRBV12-4 CASSLVQSGGGQPQHF TGTGCCAGCAGTTTAGTCCAATCAGGGGGCGGTCAGCCCCAGCATTTT
- - TRBJ2-5 TRBV29-1 CSVVGADQETQYF TGCAGCGTTGTAGGAGCGGACCAAGAGACCCAGTACTTC
few - TRBJ2-3 TRBV10-3 CAISGGPTEAQYF TGTGCCATCAGTGGCGGCCCGACCGAGGCGCAGTATTTT
many TRBD2 TRBJ2-7 TRBV20-1 CSAIRRTSGRILDSYEQYF TGCAGTGCTATCAGGAGGACTAGCGGGAGGATTTTGGACTCCTACGAGCAGTACTTC
many - TRBJ2-7 TRBV5-6 CASGSQLYEQYF TGTGCCAGCGGCTCACAACTCTACGAGCAGTACTTC
few - TRBJ1-1 TRBV20-1 CSARSGQGSNTEAFF TGCAGTGCTAGAAGCGGGCAGGGGTCGAACACTGAAGCTTTCTTT
many TRBD2 TRBJ2-1 TRBV5-1 CASSLMGLAGGRNEQFF TGCGCCAGCAGCCTGATGGGACTAGCGGGAGGGCGGAATGAGCAGTTCTTC
- - TRBJ2-5 TRBV7-2 CASSLMREAETQYF TGTGCCAGCAGCTTAATGAGGGAGGCAGAGACCCAGTACTTC
- TRBD1 TRBJ1-2 TRBV7-9 CASSFGTGNGYTF TGTGCCAGCAGCTTCGGGACAGGGAATGGCTACACCTTC
- - TRBJ2-5 TRBV2 CASPEGTFQETQYF TGTGCCAGCCCGGAAGGGACATTCCAAGAGACCCAGTACTTC
few - TRBJ2-1 TRBV10-3 CAISEGFGFYNEQFF TGTGCCATCAGTGAAGGCTTTGGGTTTTACAATGAGCAGTTCTTC
- - TRBJ2-7 TRBV19 CASSIDIGTAYEQYF TGTGCCAGTAGTATAGATATCGGGACGGCCTACGAGCAGTACTTC
- TRBD2 TRBJ2-2 TRBV7-9 CASSLSGGPNTGELFF TGTGCCAGCAGCTTAAGCGGGGGGCCTAACACCGGGGAGCTGTTTTTT